This TCR beta chain was found in a study of cytomegalovirus exposure and HLA in healthy donors. Study-level points and caveats: In a later analysis, parvovirus B19, influenza, CMV and Epstein-Barr virus appeared linked to several top co-occurrence clusters. Judged likely to be a sequencing artifact was a cluster of highly shared sequence variants. Rarity marked most TCR sequences, yet some public TCRs occurred in many donors.

For this clone: Antigen unknown. Its ends do not fully match the called genes, so a read error is possible.

This CDR3 is 13 amino acids long. The germline V gene encodes CDR1 SSHAT and CDR2 FNYEAQ (reference sequence). With 60 Vbeta and 13 Jbeta primers, the PCR was carried out. Using immunoSEQ multiplex PCR, the repertoire was profiled, and TCRdb retains in-frame clones only, with some absent. Seen here are fewer than 30,000 clones, about 66% observed once, and the top ten hold roughly 42%. This chain joins TRBV7-7 and TRBJ2-7; no clear D gene. This sequence was found in a male donor in good health and CMV-seropositive. The specimen was PBMCs. This CDR3 reads CASSLGTAYEQYF. The CDR3 DNA follows: TGTGCTAGCAGCTTAGGCACAGCCTACGAGCAGTACTTC.